This TCR beta chain derives from a study of technical replicates of blood from a few donors (dated by TCRdb to the late 2010s). Regarding this clone: What this receptor recognizes is not known. The sample holds no much larger clone one base away, and base qualities are not on file.

Libraries were prepared through the immunoSEQ multiplex PCR assay. Drawn from immuneACCESS, this table holds only the in-frame rearrangements with V and J called that TCRdb kept. Clones are partly lost; checked studies trace under half to an unresolved V gene and leave the rest unexplained. Across this sample there are tens of thousands of clones, with 94% seen only once. Jointly, the top ten make up about 0.23% of the sample. For CDR1 and CDR2, the germline V gene lists SGHRS and YFSETQ. V is pruned by 4 bases and J by 6 bases, leaving 8 bases of the junction without a gene match. The CDR3 starts with the cysteine, ends with the phenylalanine, and has 15 residues. Only the CDR3 portion is preserved as DNA: 45 bases, with reading frame beginning at the first base.

Material: T cells isolated from PBMCs. This sequence uses TRBV5-1 and TRBJ2-2; 8 bases in the junction line up with TRBD2. This clonotype originated in a human donor in good health. The sequenced DNA: TGCGCCAGCAGCCCCGGGGGGGTTGGTGCCGGGGAGCTGTTTTTT. Protein translation: CASSPGGVGAGELFF.